Presented here are 6 T cell receptor beta chains from one specimen sequenced in a study of HIV-infected patients and healthy controls. Roughly three months, about 14 weeks, into antiretroviral therapy, follow-up blood was collected. Whole blood was used without fractionation, so all unsorted peripheral T cells were included. About 500 ng RNA was reverse transcribed with alpha and beta constant-region primers. Using multiplexing indices, alpha and beta chain libraries were generated apart by chain-specific third strand synthesis. TCRdb called the 5' RACE reads again in MiXCR, with one record for every CDR3 protein. The data show 5,500 to 7,500 distinct CDR3 sequences, about 9.4% seen once. The sequencing here drew on blood, taken during antiretroviral therapy. All receptors come from an adult with HIV infection.

This clonotype showed up many times. The chain is built from TRBV5-4 and TRBJ1-1; D is unresolved. Germline values: CDR1 SGHNT, CDR2 YYREEE (reference sequence). The V gene lost 4 bases and the J gene lost 2 bases, with 12 bases spanning the gap. The CDR3 loop spans 14 amino acids. The CDR3 region has the DNA TGTGCCAGCAGCCCGAGATCCCCTAACACTGAAGCTTTCTTT. Protein sequence: CASSPRSPNTEAFF.

This clonotype is medium-sized. The J gene is TRBJ2-7, the V gene TRBV6-5, with 7 bases identical to TRBD1. The CDR3 has 17 amino acids. Germline loops: CDR1 MNHEY, CDR2 SVGAGI. V shed 2 bases, J shed 2 bases, and the junction held 12 bases outside the gene matches. CDR3 DNA sequence: TGTGCCAGCAGTTACGGGGCCCCCGGGACAGCCACCTACGAGCAGTACTTC. Translation gives CASSYGAPGTATYEQYF.

This clonotype came up many times. The chain is built from TRBV29-1 and TRBJ1-1; D is unresolved. Trimming shortened V by 6 bases and J by 1 base, and 9 bases separated the two germline ends. The germline V gene has CDR1 SQVTM and CDR2 ANQGSEA. The CDR3 contains 12 residues. This CDR3 is CSVRTGNTEAFF. For the CDR3, the DNA is TGCAGCGTCCGGACGGGGAACACTGAAGCTTTCTTT.

This clonotype is judged medium-sized. The chain uses TRBV25-1 and TRBJ2-3; D possibly corresponds to TRBD1 (5 bases). Trimming cost V 0 bases and J 4 bases, with 8 bases left between them. The CDR3 sequence is 14 residues long. Germline V lookup: CDR1 MGHDK, CDR2 SYGVNS. The CDR3 protein is CASSEYKGADTQYF. The CDR3 nucleotides are TGTGCCAGCAGTGAATATAAAGGGGCAGATACGCAGTATTTT.

This clonotype was counted a few times. The chain recombines TRBV6-5 with TRBJ1-6, with 8 bases lining up with TRBD1. V dropped 5 bases and J dropped 7; count of bases not matched to a gene: 10. Germline-derived CDR1 and CDR2 are MNHEY and SVGAGI. The CDR3 loop spans 16 amino acids. CDR3 coding DNA: TGTGCCAGCAGTCTTCCCCGGGACAGGTGGAATTCACCCCTCCACTTT. Amino acids: CASSLPRDRWNSPLHF.

By sample share, this clonotype is medium-sized. The chain joins TRBV5-1 to TRBJ2-1; 10 bases are a match to TRBD2. Unmatched junction bases numbered 0, after V lost 4 bases and J lost 2 bases. This CDR3 has 14 residues. CDR1 is SGHRS and CDR2 is YFSETQ in the germline V gene. CDR3 sequence reads: CASSLAGAYNEQFF. CDR3 DNA sequence: TGCGCCAGCAGCCTAGCGGGGGCCTACAATGAGCAGTTCTTC.